These 24 T cell receptor beta chains came from one sample sequenced in a study of memory CD4+ T cells and cytomegalovirus serostatus. TCRdb's copy holds only in-frame clones and misses some; the assay was immunoSEQ multiplex PCR. The sample records tens of thousands of clones, 70% to 80% being singletons. The sort gate was single viable CD3+CD4+CD8-CD45RO+ cells for memory CD4+ T cells. Sequenced: memory CD4+ T cells from blood. These TCRs come from an adult in good health and CMV-seronegative.

The rearrangement links TRBV5-4 to TRBJ1-2; 7 bases map to TRBD1. CDR1 and CDR2 from the germline V gene are SGHNT and YYREEE (reference sequence). CDR3 length equals 14 residues. Unmatched junction bases numbered 2, after V lost 0 bases and J lost 3 bases. Here the CDR3 DNA reads TGTGCCAGCAGCTTGGGAGGGGGCGACTATGGCTACACCTTC. The encoded protein is CASSLGGGDYGYTF.

This clone has only one observation. The rearrangement uses TRBV7-9 and TRBJ2-2, with no clear D. Trimming took off 6 bases at V and 6 bases at J, with 23 bases between the two ends. The CDR3 contains 17 residues. Germline-derived CDR1 and CDR2 are SEHNR and FQNEAQ (reference sequence). This chain's CDR3 is CASSHIGPGSSAGELFF. The CDR3 DNA follows: TGTGCCAGCAGTCACATAGGACCCGGATCTTCGGCCGGGGAGCTGTTTTTT.

This chain uses TRBV4-1 with TRBJ1-5; D call uncertain. The CDR3 totals 16 residues. Germline V gene lookup returns CDR1 MGHRA and CDR2 YSYEKL. Trimming stripped 0 bases from V and 2 bases from J, with 11 bases between. DNA for the CDR3: TGCGCCAGCAGCCAAGACTCCCGCCGCGGCAATCAGCCCCAGCATTTT. This codes for CASSQDSRRGNQPQHF.

This clone appeared once. The chain recombines TRBV11-2 with TRBJ2-1, with TRBD1 identical over 10 bases. Germline V gene lookup returns CDR1 SGHAT and CDR2 FQNNGV. Losses at the gene ends were 1 base for V and 0 bases for J; bases not matched to a gene: 0. This CDR3 has 16 amino acids. The CDR3, as DNA: TGTGCCAGCAGCTTAGGACAGGGGGCCTCCTACAATGAGCAGTTCTTC. Protein sequence: CASSLGQGASYNEQFF.

V and J are TRBV27 and TRBJ1-2; D is undetermined. The V gene lost 6 bases and the J gene lost 7 bases, with 12 bases spanning the gap. CDR3 length: 12 amino acids. Germline CDR1 is MNHEY and CDR2 is SMNVEV (reference sequence). Here the CDR3 reads CASRSHWCGYTF. CDR3 sequence (DNA): TGTGCCAGCAGAAGTCACTGGTGTGGCTACACCTTC.

V usage is TRBV18 and J usage is TRBJ2-5, with D unresolved. The CDR3 has 15 residues. The V end lost 0 bases, the J end lost 2 bases, and 10 bases lay between the germline ends. CDR1 and CDR2 from the germline V gene are KGHSH and LQKENI. The CDR3 here is CASSPPSRKQETQYF. As DNA, the CDR3 is TGTGCCAGCTCACCACCGTCGCGGAAACAAGAGACCCAGTACTTC.

The V gene is TRBV7-2, the J gene TRBJ1-6, with D maybe TRBD1 (5 bases). The V end lost 5 bases, the J end lost 9 bases, and 14 bases lay between the germline ends. This CDR3 has 14 amino acids. The germline V gene has CDR1 SGHTA and CDR2 FQGNSA. CDR3 DNA sequence: TGTGCCAGCAGCCTGAGGGGAGAGGGTTCACCCCTCCACTTT. It yields the protein CASSLRGEGSPLHF.

This sequence joins TRBV5-1 and TRBJ1-4, with 7 bases fitting TRBD1. The CDR3 loop spans 14 amino acids. Germline V gene data show CDR1 as SGHRS and CDR2 as YFSETQ. The J segment lost 8 bases and the V segment lost 2 bases, leaving 6 bases of the junction unmatched. This CDR3 reads CASSFRGPQEKLFF. The CDR3 DNA reads as TGCGCCAGCAGCTTTAGGGGGCCTCAGGAAAAACTGTTTTTT.

The chain carries TRBV21-1 and TRBJ1-2. TRBV21-1 represents a pseudogene. This CDR3 contains 13 residues. CDR3 protein: CANERRGEGGYTF. In DNA, the CDR3 is TGTGCCAACGAAAGGCGAGGGGAGGGAGGCTACACCTTC.

The J gene is TRBJ2-3, the V gene TRBV10-1; D gene unclear. The germline CDR1 and CDR2 sequences are WNHNN and SYGVQD (reference sequence). The CDR3 has 12 residues. V was trimmed by 7 bases and J by 1 base, leaving 6 bases between them. Here the CDR3 reads CASTHCTDTQYF. CDR3 bases: TGCGCCAGCACCCATTGCACAGATACGCAGTATTTT.

V gene TRBV7-3 combines with J gene TRBJ1-1; 7 nucleotides match TRBD1. Germline loops: CDR1 SGHTA, CDR2 FQGTGA. CDR3 length: 12 residues. V gave up 6 bases and J gave up 6 bases; unmatched junction bases: 4. The CDR3 region has the DNA TGTGCCAGCAGGGGGAGGGGGCCTGAAGCTTTCTTT. It codes for CASRGRGPEAFF.

In this sample, this clone turned up once. The genes are TRBV19 and TRBJ2-6, with D possibly matching TRBD2 (6 bases). The CDR3 runs 18 residues. The V gene's germline CDR1 is LNHDA and CDR2 SQIVND (reference sequence). V was clipped by 3 bases and J by 4 bases, with 19 bases between them. The CDR3 is CASSIGEGRGTGANVLTF. The CDR3 nucleotides are TGTGCCAGTAGTATCGGCGAGGGCCGGGGGACGGGGGCCAACGTCCTGACTTTC.

This sequence joins TRBV28 and TRBJ1-5; D ambiguous. The CDR3 is 13 residues long. Germline V CDR1 and CDR2: MDHEN, SYDVKM. V shed 3 bases and J shed 0 bases, with 3 bases lying between them. The CDR3 DNA reads as TGTGCCAGCAGTTTGCTTAGCAATCAGCCCCAGCATTTT. Protein sequence: CASSLLSNQPQHF. Based on the CDR3 plus reference TRBV28 and TRBJ1-5, the full variable domain is DVKVTQSSRYLVKRTGEKVFLECVQDMDHENMFWYRQDPGLGLRLIYFSYDVKMKEKGDIPEGYSVSREKKERFSLILESASTNQTSMYLCASSLLSNQPQHFGDGTRLSIL.

The V and J genes are TRBV9 and TRBJ1-5, with a weak D call TRBD1 (6 bases). CDR3 length: 15 amino acids. Deletions cut 0 bases from V and 6 bases from J, with 13 bases between. Germline V gene data show CDR1 as SGDLS and CDR2 as YYNGEE. This CDR3 is CASSVGVGAGQPQHF. The DNA of the CDR3 is TGTGCCAGCAGCGTAGGGGTGGGGGCAGGTCAGCCCCAGCATTTT.

V usage is TRBV29-1 and J usage is TRBJ1-1; D uncertain. Germline CDR1 reads SQVTM; CDR2 reads ANQGSEA. The CDR3 covers 10 residues. V was pared by 8 bases and J by 3 bases, with 7 bases between. The CDR3 DNA is TGCAGCTCGAAGGACACTGAAGCTTTCTTT. This encodes CSSKDTEAFF. Full variable domain (rest looked up from reference TRBV29-1 and TRBJ1-1): SAVISQKPSRDICQRGTSLTIQCQVDSQVTMMFWYRQQPGQSLTLIATANQGSEATYESGFVIDKFPISRPNLTFSTLTVSNMSPEDSSIYLCSSKDTEAFFGQGTRLTVV.

This rearrangement joins TRBV6-1 to TRBJ1-1, with a tentative D call TRBD1 (5 bases). The CDR3 is 14 residues long. V gave up 5 bases and J gave up 0 bases, with 10 bases separating them. Germline lookup yields CDR1 MNHNS and CDR2 SASEGT. This CDR3 reads CASSKGPMNTEAFF. In DNA, the CDR3 is TGTGCCAGCAGTAAGGGACCGATGAACACTGAAGCTTTCTTT.

The V gene is TRBV11-2, the J gene TRBJ2-2; maybe TRBD2 (6 bases). The germline V and J ends were trimmed by 5 bases and 5 bases, with 15 bases remaining between them. In germline, CDR1 is SGHAT, CDR2 FQNNGV. CDR3 size: 15 residues. CDR3 bases: TGTGCCAGCAGCCCTCAATATGGGACTACCGGGGAGCTGTTTTTT. It translates to CASSPQYGTTGELFF. Complete variable domain (other parts from reference TRBV11-2 and TRBJ2-2): EAGVAQSPRYKIIEKRQSVAFWCNPISGHATLYWYQQILGQGPKLLIQFQNNGVVDDSQLPKDRFSAERLKGVDSTLKIQPAKLEDSAVYLCASSPQYGTTGELFFGEGSRLTVL.

The chain has TRBV5-1 and TRBJ1-2; the match to TRBD1 covers 8 bases. V lost 3 bases to trimming and J lost 4 bases; unmatched junction nucleotides: 8. This CDR3 comprises 15 residues. Germline CDR1 and CDR2: SGHRS and YFSETQ. This chain's CDR3 is CASSSPGQGVYGYTF. The CDR3 DNA reads TGCGCCAGCAGCTCCCCCGGACAGGGCGTCTATGGCTACACCTTC.

The chain couples TRBV28 to TRBJ2-1; 11 nucleotides agree with TRBD1. The CDR3 is made up of 14 amino acids. V gave up 8 bases and J gave up 7 bases; unmatched junction bases: 7. The germline V gene encodes CDR1 MDHEN and CDR2 SYDVKM. CDR3 sequence: CASYEGQGVNEQFF. As DNA, the CDR3 is TGTGCCAGCTACGAGGGACAGGGGGTAAATGAGCAGTTCTTC.

The V call is TRBV5-1, the J call TRBJ2-1; perhaps TRBD2 as D (6 bases). Trimming removed 5 bases from V and 8 bases from J, with 14 bases in between. Looked up from germline, CDR1 is SGHRS and CDR2 is YFSETQ. There are 13 residues in the CDR3. The CDR3 nucleotides read TGCGCCAGCAGTTGGCTAGCGAGTGATGAGCAGTTCTTC. This codes for CASSWLASDEQFF.

The genes are TRBV2 and TRBJ1-5; no firm D call. Looked up from germline, CDR1 is SNHLY and CDR2 is FYNNEI. The CDR3 length is 14 residues. Trimming left V 6 bases short and J 1 base short, with 10 bases between. CDR3 region: CASSLLGSNQPQHF. CDR3 in DNA: TGTGCCAGCAGCCTCCTCGGGAGCAATCAGCCCCAGCATTTT.

This chain uses TRBV7-9 with TRBJ1-1; D call uncertain. Trimming left V 0 bases short and J 1 base short, with 9 bases between. There are 15 residues in the CDR3. Germline V gives CDR1 SEHNR, CDR2 FQNEAQ (reference sequence). As DNA, the CDR3 is TGTGCCAGCAGCTTAGCGATCGCAGAGAACACTGAAGCTTTCTTT. It encodes CASSLAIAENTEAFF.

This sequence joins TRBV10-2 and TRBJ2-4; perhaps TRBD1 as D (6 bases). Germline V lookup: CDR1 WSHSY, CDR2 SAAADI. CDR3 length: 18 residues. Trimming took off 0 bases at V and 0 bases at J, with 15 bases between the two ends. CDR3: CASSESVSDSLAKNIQYF. In DNA form, the CDR3 reads TGCGCCAGCAGTGAGTCGGTTTCGGACAGTCTAGCCAAAAACATTCAGTACTTC.

The rearrangement joins TRBV7-6 to TRBJ1-1; D possibly corresponds to TRBD1 (6 bases). Germline CDR1 is SGHVS and CDR2 is FNYEAQ. The CDR3 extends over 14 amino acids. V was trimmed by 4 bases and J by 2 bases, leaving 11 bases between them. The CDR3 nucleotides are TGTGCCAGCAGCTCGATGGACAGCAACACTGAAGCTTTCTTT. It codes for CASSSMDSNTEAFF.